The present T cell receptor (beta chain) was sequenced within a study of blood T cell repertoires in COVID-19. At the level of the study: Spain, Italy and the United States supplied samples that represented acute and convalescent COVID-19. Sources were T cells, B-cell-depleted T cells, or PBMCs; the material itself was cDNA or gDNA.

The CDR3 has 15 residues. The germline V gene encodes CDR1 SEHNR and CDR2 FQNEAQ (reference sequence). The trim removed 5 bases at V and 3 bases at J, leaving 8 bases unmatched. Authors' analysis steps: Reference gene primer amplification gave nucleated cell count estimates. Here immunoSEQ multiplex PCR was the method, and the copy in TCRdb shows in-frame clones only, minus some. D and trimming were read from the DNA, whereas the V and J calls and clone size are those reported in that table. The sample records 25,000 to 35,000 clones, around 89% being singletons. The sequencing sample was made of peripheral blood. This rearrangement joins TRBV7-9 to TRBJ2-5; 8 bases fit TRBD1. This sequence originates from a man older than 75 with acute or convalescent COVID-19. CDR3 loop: CASSRSRTGKETQYF. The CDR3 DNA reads TGTGCCAGCAGCAGATCCCGGACAGGGAAAGAGACCCAGTACTTC.